Following are 4 T cell receptor beta chains from one sample sequenced in a study of identical twins. Each CDR3 protein gets one entry after TCRdb re-called the 5' RACE reads with MiXCR. In the table there are 600,000 to 850,000 distinct CDR3 sequences, 15% to 20% of which are singletons. This sample also belongs to another study, concerning T cells expressing NK-cell markers.

The sample was PBMCs. These receptors were obtained from a woman aged 18 to 35 in good health.

The V gene is TRBV3-1, the J gene TRBJ2-6; no firm D call. Deletions cut 3 bases from V and 2 bases from J, with 8 bases between. In germline, CDR1 is LGHDT, CDR2 YNNKEL (reference sequence). This CDR3 is built from 15 residues. The DNA of the CDR3 is TGTGCCAGCAGCCACCACGCAGCTGGGGCCAACGTCCTGACTTTC. It codes for CASSHHAAGANVLTF. The full variable domain, its missing parts supplied by reference TRBV3-1 and TRBJ2-6, is DTAVSQTPKYLVTQMGNDKSIKCEQNLGHDTMYWYKQDSKKFLKIMFSYNNKELIINETVPNRFSPKSPDKAHLNLHINSLELGDSAVYFCASSHHAAGANVLTFGAGSRLTVL.

Only a few counts were recorded for this clonotype. The chain has TRBV6-1 and TRBJ2-3, with TRBD2 identical over 11 bases. The germline V gene encodes CDR1 MNHNS and CDR2 SASEGT. The CDR3 is 15 amino acids. The V and J ends lost 6 bases and 2 bases, in that order; junction bases with no gene match: 4. DNA for the CDR3: TGTGCCAGCAGACCTAGCGGGGGGCACACAGATACGCAGTATTTT. This sequence encodes CASRPSGGHTDTQYF.

The rearrangement links TRBV28 to TRBJ1-3; no firm D call. V shed 3 bases and J shed 4 bases, with 13 bases lying between them. This CDR3 comprises 15 residues. CDR1 and CDR2 from the germline V gene are MDHEN and SYDVKM. The DNA for the CDR3 is TGTGCCAGCAGTTTTATCCGGGCTACGGGAAACACCATATATTTT. Protein sequence: CASSFIRATGNTIYF.

This rearrangement joins TRBV10-2 to TRBJ2-5; no clear D. V was shortened by 8 bases and J by 5 bases, with 9 bases between the two germline ends. This CDR3 is 11 amino acids long. Germline V lookup: CDR1 WSHSY, CDR2 SAAADI. The CDR3: CASSGWETQYF. The CDR3 DNA reads as TGCGCCAGCTCTGGATGGGAGACCCAGTACTTC.